Below are 27 T cell receptor beta chains sequenced from a single sample in a study of blood T cell repertoires in COVID-19. Sequencing was performed with immunoSEQ multiplex PCR; in TCRdb, only in-frame clones are kept and a portion is missing. The sample has approximately 200,000 clones, over 75% seen once; the top ten hold approximately 10%. Input material: peripheral blood. The receptor source for this set is a human donor with active or convalescent COVID-19. The donor label of this sample is uncertain.

The chain uses TRBV13 and TRBJ2-7; 11 bases match TRBD2. V gave up 2 bases and J gave up 0 bases; unmatched junction bases: 9. Germline CDR1 is PRHDT and CDR2 is FYEKMQ (reference sequence). The CDR3 totals 18 residues. The CDR3, as DNA: TGTGCCAGCAGCTTAATTAGGGGACTAGCGGAGAGCTCCTACGAGCAGTACTTC. As protein: CASSLIRGLAESSYEQYF.

The chain recombines TRBV29-1 with TRBJ2-2, with TRBD1 identical over 9 bases. Germline V CDR1 and CDR2: SQVTM, ANQGSEA. The V gene end was trimmed by 5 bases and the J gene end by 4 bases; junction bases not matched to a gene: 8. The CDR3 has 15 amino acids. The CDR3 bases are TGCAGCGTTAAGGGACAGGGTGGGATCACCGGGGAGCTGTTTTTT. It encodes CSVKGQGGITGELFF.

The chain links TRBV28 to TRBJ2-3, with 8 bases fitting TRBD2. V lost 5 bases, J lost 3 bases, and 10 bases stayed unmatched. The CDR3 is made up of 16 amino acids. The germline V gene has CDR1 MDHEN and CDR2 SYDVKM. The DNA of the CDR3 is TGTGCCAGCAGTCCCCCCGCGGGGGGTGGGACAGATACGCAGTATTTT. It encodes CASSPPAGGGTDTQYF.

The gene calls are TRBV6-5 and TRBJ1-2; 7 bases are shared with TRBD1. V lost 1 base, J lost 4 bases, and 3 bases stayed unmatched. CDR3 length equals 14 residues. CDR1 and CDR2 from the germline V gene are MNHEY and SVGAGI. The CDR3 DNA reads TGTGCCAGCAGTTACTTTGGGACAGCCTATGGCTACACCTTC. Translated: CASSYFGTAYGYTF.

The V and J genes are TRBV5-1 and TRBJ2-3; 7 bases are shared with TRBD2. V was clipped by 3 bases and J by 2 bases; unmatched bases: 3. From germline, CDR1 is SGHRS and CDR2 YFSETQ. The CDR3 is 14 amino acids. The CDR3, as DNA: TGCGCCAGCAGCTCAGGGACTACCACAGATACGCAGTATTTT. Protein sequence: CASSSGTTTDTQYF.

The CDR3 nucleotides read TGTGCCTGGAGTGTAGGGGTGCGGACTGAAGCTTTCTTT. Translation: CAWSVGVRTEAFF. The V gene is TRBV30, the J gene TRBJ1-1; TRBD1 is a possible D gene (5 bases). Trimming took off 0 bases at V and 5 bases at J, with 10 bases between the two ends. The CDR3 runs 13 residues. Germline values: CDR1 GTSNPN, CDR2 SVGIG (reference sequence).

This chain joins TRBV10-3 and TRBJ1-6; 10 bases agree with TRBD1. In germline, CDR1 is ENHRY, CDR2 SYGVKD. This CDR3 is 15 amino acids long. Trimming cost V 5 bases and J 8 bases; bases outside gene matches: 6. CDR3 DNA: TGTGCCATCAGTACCGGGACAGGGGTCGATTCACCCCTCCACTTT. It codes for CAISTGTGVDSPLHF.

The sample holds a few counts of this clone. The CDR3 sequence: CASSPRASGKTDTQYF. As DNA, the CDR3 is TGTGCCAGCAGCCCAAGGGCTAGCGGGAAGACAGATACGCAGTATTTT. This chain uses TRBV11-3 with TRBJ2-3; 9 bases are a match to TRBD2. The length of the CDR3 is 16 residues. The V gene's germline CDR1 is SGHNT and CDR2 YENEEA. Trimming took 5 bases from V and 3 from J; bases not matched to a gene: 9. Based on the CDR3 plus reference TRBV11-3 and TRBJ2-3, the full variable domain is EAGVVQSPRYKIIEKKQPVAFWCNPISGHNTLYWYLQNLGQGPELLIRYENEEAVDDSQLPKDRFSAERLKGVDSTLKIQPAELGDSAVYLCASSPRASGKTDTQYFGPGTRLTVL.

This chain joins TRBV4-2 and TRBJ2-2; D not certain. Between the trimmed V and J ends, which lost 4 bases and 6 bases, there was a span of 6 bases. This CDR3 is built from 12 residues. The germline V gene has CDR1 LGHNA and CDR2 YNFKEQ. The CDR3 nucleotides read TGTGCCAGCAGCCCAATCCCCGGGGAGCTGTTTTTT. Translated: CASSPIPGELFF.

This clone has just one count. In DNA, the CDR3 is TGCGCCAGCAGCTACCAAGTGGCAGAGAACACTGAAGCTTTCTTT. It yields the protein CASSYQVAENTEAFF. The rearrangement links TRBV5-1 to TRBJ1-1; D is uncertain. Germline values: CDR1 SGHRS, CDR2 YFSETQ. The CDR3 has 15 residues. With 3 bases removed from V and 1 base from J, the gap between germline ends came to 13 bases.

The chain joins TRBV4-2 to TRBJ1-3; D is perhaps TRBD1 (5 bases). This CDR3 is built from 12 residues. Trimming left V 1 base short and J 11 bases short, with 9 bases between. Germline V CDR1 and CDR2: LGHNA, YNFKEQ. CDR3 DNA sequence: TGTGCCAGCAGCCAAGGCAGGGAGGCCATATATTTT. Translating gives CASSQGREAIYF.

The CDR3 loop is CASSPLVNSEGNEQFF. As DNA, the CDR3 is TGTGCCAGCAGCCCCCTCGTCAATAGCGAAGGGAATGAGCAGTTCTTC. V is TRBV9 and J is TRBJ2-1, with D maybe TRBD2 (5 bases). V was shortened by 4 bases and J by 7 bases, with 21 bases between the two germline ends. CDR3 length: 16 amino acids. The germline V gene has CDR1 SGDLS and CDR2 YYNGEE. The full variable domain, completed using reference TRBV9 and TRBJ2-1, is DSGVTQTPKHLITATGQRVTLRCSPRSGDLSVYWYQQSLDQGLQFLIQYYNGEERAKGNILERFSAQQFPDLHSELNLSSLELGDSALYFCASSPLVNSEGNEQFFGPGTRLTVL.

The chain links TRBV19 to TRBJ2-2; D unresolved. The CDR3 runs 15 residues. The germline gives CDR1 LNHDA, CDR2 SQIVND (reference sequence). The V gene lost 3 bases and the J gene lost 1 base, with 9 bases spanning the gap. DNA of the CDR3: TGTGCCAGTAGTATCGCCAACAGGAACACCGGGGAGCTGTTTTTT. Translation: CASSIANRNTGELFF.

The gene calls are TRBV18 and TRBJ1-2; D possibly corresponds to TRBD1 (5 bases). The CDR3 sequence is 14 residues long. Germline CDR1 is KGHSH and CDR2 is LQKENI. V was pared by 3 bases and J by 0 bases, with 8 bases between. The CDR3 is CASSPSGTNYGYTF. DNA of the CDR3: TGTGCCAGCTCACCGTCAGGGACTAACTATGGCTACACCTTC.

The J gene is TRBJ1-4, the V gene TRBV27, with a possible D match to TRBD1 (5 bases). CDR1 and CDR2 from the germline V gene are MNHEY and SMNVEV (reference sequence). Trimming pared 1 base from V and 11 bases from J, leaving 11 bases between. CDR3 length equals 13 residues. CDR3 amino acids: CASSLFGGEKLFF. CDR3 coding DNA: TGTGCCAGCAGTTTATTCGGGGGTGAGAAACTGTTTTTT.

This rearrangement joins TRBV7-3 to TRBJ2-4; 8 nucleotides match TRBD2. Losses at the gene ends were 2 bases for V and 11 bases for J; bases not matched to a gene: 8. The length of the CDR3 is 14 residues. The germline V gene has CDR1 SGHTA and CDR2 FQGTGA. The CDR3 reads CASSLPRGGNVQYF. DNA of the CDR3: TGTGCCAGCAGCTTACCGCGCGGGGGGAACGTTCAGTACTTC.

The CDR3, as DNA: TGTGCCAGTCGTCCCTCTCAGGGGAACACTGAAGCTTTCTTT. Its translation: CASRPSQGNTEAFF. The chain joins TRBV6-4 to TRBJ1-1; tentatively, D is TRBD1 (5 bases). Germline CDR1 is MRHNA and CDR2 is SNTAGT. This CDR3 has 14 amino acids. Trimming removed 9 bases from V and 1 base from J, with 15 bases in between.

The gene calls are TRBV28 and TRBJ1-2, with a tentative D call TRBD1 (6 bases). Looked up from germline, CDR1 is MDHEN and CDR2 is SYDVKM. This CDR3 comprises 16 residues. V dropped 7 bases and J dropped 4 bases, with 22 bases sitting between them. The CDR3 reads CASTIITGGGLYGYTF. The DNA of the CDR3 is TGTGCCAGCACGATAATTACGGGCGGGGGCCTCTATGGCTACACCTTC.

The chain links TRBV30 to TRBJ2-2, with D possibly matching TRBD1 (5 bases). Between the trimmed V and J ends, which lost 3 bases and 8 bases, there was a span of 10 bases. From germline, CDR1 is GTSNPN and CDR2 SVGIG (reference sequence). This CDR3 contains 12 residues. CDR3 amino acids: CAWRAGPGELFF. In DNA, the CDR3 is TGTGCCTGGAGAGCAGGGCCGGGGGAGCTGTTTTTT. Together with reference TRBV30 and TRBJ2-2, the CDR3 gives the full variable domain: SQTIHQWPATLVQPVGSPLSLECTVEGTSNPNLYWYRQAAGRGLQLLFYSVGIGQISSEVPQNLSASRPQDRQFILSSKKLLLSDSGFYLCAWRAGPGELFFGEGSRLTVL.

The rearrangement links TRBV18 to TRBJ2-7; D not certain. Germline lookup yields CDR1 KGHSH and CDR2 LQKENI. Trimming cost V 2 bases and J 3 bases, with 8 bases left between them. The CDR3 length is 13 residues. CDR3 amino acids: CASSPAAFYEQYF. The CDR3 DNA reads as TGTGCCAGCTCACCAGCGGCCTTCTACGAGCAGTACTTC.

The V gene is TRBV24-1, the J gene TRBJ1-2, with 8 bases aligning to TRBD1. This CDR3 contains 14 residues. J lost 2 bases, V lost 3 bases, and 1 base had no gene match. CDR1 is KGHDR, CDR2 SFDVKD, per germline. CDR3 sequence: CATSDRQGNYGYTF. In DNA, the CDR3 is TGTGCCACCAGTGATAGACAGGGGAACTATGGCTACACCTTC.

This sequence joins TRBV29-1 and TRBJ1-5; 7 nucleotides agree with TRBD1. This CDR3 is built from 14 residues. Germline V CDR1 and CDR2: SQVTM, ANQGSEA. Unmatched junction bases numbered 2, after V lost 3 bases and J lost 0 bases. The CDR3 DNA follows: TGCAGCGTTGAGACAGGGATTAGCAATCAGCCCCAGCATTTT. This sequence encodes CSVETGISNQPQHF.

Concerning this clone: At one boundary the junction diverges from the germline segment, which might be a read error. The chain recombines TRBV12-3 or TRBV12-4 with TRBJ1-3, with 7 bases aligning to TRBD1. CDR3 length equals 13 residues. CDR3 residues: CASSYGGTALIDF. CDR3 DNA sequence: TGTGCCAGCAGTTATGGGGGGACAGCTCTGATCGATTTT.

This clone was seen a single time. Other DNA sequences of this sample code for an identical CDR3. This rearrangement joins TRBV11-2 to TRBJ2-1; TRBD2 aligns across 8 bases. The germline CDR1 and CDR2 sequences are SGHAT and FQNNGV. J lost 4 bases, V lost 0 bases, and 8 bases had no gene match. There are 17 residues in the CDR3. CDR3 protein: CASSLDLGLAGYNEQFF. The CDR3 DNA follows: TGTGCCAGCAGCTTAGATCTCGGTCTAGCGGGTTACAATGAGCAGTTCTTC.

CDR3 residues: CATSDPTGQETQYF. CDR3 in DNA: TGTGCCACCAGTGACCCGACAGGGCAAGAGACCCAGTACTTC. The rearrangement uses TRBV24-1 and TRBJ2-5, with 7 bases matching TRBD1. CDR3 length: 14 amino acids. V was clipped by 4 bases and J by 2 bases; unmatched bases: 3. Germline CDR1 reads KGHDR; CDR2 reads SFDVKD.

The chain combines TRBV7-9 with TRBJ1-2; D remains unclear. V was clipped by 5 bases and J by 0 bases, with 10 bases between them. CDR1 and CDR2 from the germline V gene are SEHNR and FQNEAQ (reference sequence). This CDR3 is built from 14 residues. The chain's CDR3 is CASSPTEANYGYTF. The CDR3 nucleotides read TGTGCCAGCAGCCCAACAGAAGCTAACTATGGCTACACCTTC.

The V and J genes are TRBV7-9 and TRBJ2-7; 13 bases map to TRBD2. Germline CDR1 reads SEHNR; CDR2 reads FQNEAQ (reference sequence). V lost 3 bases, J lost 2 bases, and 1 base stayed unmatched. The CDR3 totals 15 residues. The DNA for the CDR3 is TGTGCCAGCAGCTTCGGGACTAGCGGGACCTACGAGCAGTACTTC. It codes for CASSFGTSGTYEQYF.